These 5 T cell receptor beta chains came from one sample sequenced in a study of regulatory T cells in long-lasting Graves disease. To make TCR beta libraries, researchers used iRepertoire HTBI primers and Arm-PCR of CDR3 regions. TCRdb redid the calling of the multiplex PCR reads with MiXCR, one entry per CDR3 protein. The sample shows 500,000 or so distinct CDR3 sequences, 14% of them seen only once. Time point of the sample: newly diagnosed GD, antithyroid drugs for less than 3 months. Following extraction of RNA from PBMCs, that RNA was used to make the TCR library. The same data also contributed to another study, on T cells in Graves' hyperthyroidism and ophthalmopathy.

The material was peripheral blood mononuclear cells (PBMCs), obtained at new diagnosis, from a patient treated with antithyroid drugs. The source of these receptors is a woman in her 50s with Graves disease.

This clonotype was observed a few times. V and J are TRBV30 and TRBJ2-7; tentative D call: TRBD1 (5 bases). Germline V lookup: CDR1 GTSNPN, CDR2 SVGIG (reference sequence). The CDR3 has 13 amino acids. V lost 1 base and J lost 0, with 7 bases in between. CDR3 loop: CAWSEGVSYEQYF. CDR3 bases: TGTGCCTGGAGTGAAGGGGTCTCCTACGAGCAGTACTTC.

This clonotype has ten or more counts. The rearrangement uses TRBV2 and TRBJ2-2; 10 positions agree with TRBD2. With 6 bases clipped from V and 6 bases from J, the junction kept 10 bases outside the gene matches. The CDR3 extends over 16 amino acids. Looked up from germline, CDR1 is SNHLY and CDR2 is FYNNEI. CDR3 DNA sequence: TGTGCCAGCAGACGAGGAGCGGGAGGGCCGGCCGGGGAGCTGTTTTTT. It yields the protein CASRRGAGGPAGELFF.

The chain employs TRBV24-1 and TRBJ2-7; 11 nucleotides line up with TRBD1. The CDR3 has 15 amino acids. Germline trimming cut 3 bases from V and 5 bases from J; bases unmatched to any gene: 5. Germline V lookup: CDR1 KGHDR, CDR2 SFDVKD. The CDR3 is CATSDPGQGGDEQYF. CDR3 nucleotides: TGTGCCACCAGTGATCCGGGACAGGGGGGAGACGAGCAGTACTTC.

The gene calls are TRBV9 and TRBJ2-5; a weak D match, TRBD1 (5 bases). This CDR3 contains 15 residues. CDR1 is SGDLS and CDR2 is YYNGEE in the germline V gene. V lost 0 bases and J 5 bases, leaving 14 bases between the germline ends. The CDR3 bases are TGTGCCAGCAGCGTAGATACAGGCGATCACGAGACCCAGTACTTC. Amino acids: CASSVDTGDHETQYF.

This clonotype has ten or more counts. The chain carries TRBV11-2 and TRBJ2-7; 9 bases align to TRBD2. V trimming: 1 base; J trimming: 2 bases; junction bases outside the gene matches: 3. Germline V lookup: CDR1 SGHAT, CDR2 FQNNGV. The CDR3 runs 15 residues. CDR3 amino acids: CASSLASGNPYEQYF. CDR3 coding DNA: TGTGCCAGCAGCTTAGCTAGCGGGAACCCCTACGAGCAGTACTTC.